These T cell receptor beta chains were read from a single sample in a study of cytotoxic CD8 clonotypes in ibrutinib-treated CLL. The method was immunoSEQ multiplex PCR; TCRdb's version includes in-frame clones alone and lacks a portion of them. This sample has more than 9,500 clones; approximately 59% occur once, and the top ten carry roughly 25%. This material consisted of PBMCs, taken before ibrutinib treatment. The receptors come from a human donor with chronic lymphocytic leukemia. CDR3s leave out the opening cysteine and the closing phenylalanine or tryptophan.

j_gene,v_gene,CDR3aa
TRBJ2-5,TRBV7-9,ASSFSGHPQY
TRBJ1-1,TRBV6-6,ASSYNRAEAF
TRBJ1-2,TRBV7-8,ASSPVTQGFYGYT
TRBJ2-7,TRBV11-1,ASSFNRGYEQY
TRBJ1-1,TRBV11-2,ASSLRGGTEAF
TRBJ1-6,TRBV5-1,ASSPDPNSPLH
TRBJ1-1,TRBV6-6,ASRRKQAMNTEAF
TRBJ2-3,TRBV7-3,ASSLNAGGSTDTQY
TRBJ1-1,TRBV29-1,SAQGARNTEAF
TRBJ1-4,TRBV28,ASSLVAGSGVGRTATNEKLF
TRBJ2-5,TRBV27,ASGRRMQETQY
TRBJ1-2,TRBV14,ASSARTGLYGYT
TRBJ2-7,TRBV18,ASSLTDLREQY
TRBJ2-3,TRBV15,ATSRQTTDTQY